The clone carrying this T cell receptor (beta chain) has ten or more counts. The antigen is undetermined. It was RNA transcripts that yielded the amplified TCR beta CDR3 regions. With the HTBI primer set, the TCR CDR3 went through a first round of RT-PCR. Via MiXCR, TCRdb re-called the multiplex PCR reads, giving one row per CDR3 protein. The sample lists about 570,000 distinct CDR3 sequences; about half were seen once. Trimming left V 4 bases short and J 6 bases short, with 18 bases between. This CDR3 contains 14 residues. Germline V lookup: CDR1 SQVTM, CDR2 ANQGSEA. The source of the sample is a study of T cells in Graves' hyperthyroidism and ophthalmopathy. Whole-study findings and limits: Blood also contained most expanded thyroid clonotypes above 0.001.

The chain employs TRBV29-1 and TRBJ1-1, with TRBD1 as a possible D gene (5 bases). This TCR came from an adult woman with Graves' disease, either hyperthyroidism or ophthalmopathy (not recorded which). Sequenced material: peripheral blood or thyroid tissue (not recorded which). CDR3 residues: CSVGPQAPRSEAFF. CDR3 nucleotides: TGCAGCGTTGGTCCACAGGCCCCGAGGTCTGAAGCTTTCTTT.